This TCR beta chain was profiled in a study of T cell responses to AZD1222 COVID-19 vaccine. Here immunoSEQ multiplex PCR was the method, and the copy in TCRdb shows in-frame clones only, minus some. The table shows about 140,000 clones, with 89% occurring only once. Germline V gives CDR1 LNHNV, CDR2 YYDKDF (reference sequence). This CDR3 is built from 13 residues. Trimming stripped 0 bases from V and 4 bases from J, with 6 bases between. Comment on this clone: What it binds is not known.

The study's findings and limits: The sample set comprised mostly white British donors with more females, and clonal diversity was possibly underestimated. Sampling captured repertoires only after the peak T cell response.

The TCR sequence derives from an adult in good health. This rearrangement joins TRBV15 to TRBJ1-1; D is undetermined. Here the sequenced sample was peripheral blood, taken on day 0 of AZD1222 vaccination. The CDR3 here is CATSRDRTTEAFF. The CDR3 DNA follows: TGTGCCACCAGCAGAGACCGGACCACTGAAGCTTTCTTT. Complete variable domain (other parts from reference TRBV15 and TRBJ1-1): DAMVIQNPRYQVTQFGKPVTLSCSQTLNHNVMYWYQQKSSQAPKLLFHYYDKDFNNEADTPDNFQSRRPNTSFCFLDIRSPGLGDTAMYLCATSRDRTTEAFFGQGTRLTVV.